One and the same sample provided the 24 T cell receptor beta chains below, sequenced in a study of control samples from healthy donors and cancer patients. Assay used: immunoSEQ multiplex PCR; TCRdb lists only in-frame clones, some missing. The sample lists about 150,000 clones; 93% were seen once. Sequenced sample: blood. These receptors all come from a man aged 45-60 years in good health.

This chain links TRBV6-5 with TRBJ2-2; D is unresolved. Germline V CDR1 and CDR2: MNHEY, SVGAGI. The CDR3 runs to 13 residues. V shed 2 bases and J shed 5 bases, with 6 bases lying between them. In nucleotides, the CDR3 is TGTGCCAGCAGTTACGACTCAACCGGGGAGCTGTTTTTT. Amino acids: CASSYDSTGELFF.

The chain carries TRBV18 and TRBJ1-1; D gene uncertain. V was clipped by 2 bases and J by 8 bases, with 12 bases between them. The CDR3 is 13 residues long. The germline gives CDR1 KGHSH, CDR2 LQKENI. CDR3 nucleotide sequence: TGTGCCAGCTCACCAGGGCCAGCGGGAGAAGCTTTCTTT. Residues: CASSPGPAGEAFF.

The gene calls are TRBV11-2 and TRBJ2-7; tentatively, D is TRBD1 or TRBD2 (6 bases each). V lost 0 bases and J 6 bases, leaving 9 bases between the germline ends. This CDR3 has 13 amino acids. Germline CDR1 SGHAT, CDR2 FQNNGV. The CDR3 nucleotides read TGTGCCAGCAGCTTAGATTCGGGGGCCGAGCAGTACTTC. Protein product: CASSLDSGAEQYF.

V is TRBV19 and J is TRBJ2-1, with D unclear. Trimming cost V 5 bases and J 0 bases, with 8 bases left between them. Germline CDR1 and CDR2: LNHDA and SQIVND (reference sequence). This CDR3 has 14 residues. The CDR3 region has the DNA TGTGCCAGTAGTGGGCTGAGCTCCTACAATGAGCAGTTCTTC. Its translation is CASSGLSSYNEQFF.

This clone was recorded a few times. The chain is built from TRBV19 and TRBJ1-1; D is unclear. Looked up from germline, CDR1 is LNHDA and CDR2 is SQIVND (reference sequence). This CDR3 has 14 amino acids. Trimming pared 3 bases from V and 4 bases from J, leaving 12 bases between. CDR3 sequence (DNA): TGTGCCAGTAGTATTTCGGCGGCAGCCACTGAAGCTTTCTTT. Translating it yields CASSISAAATEAFF.

The V and J genes are TRBV4-1 and TRBJ1-2; D remains unclear. Between the trimmed V and J ends, which lost 0 bases and 4 bases, there was a span of 18 bases. The CDR3 totals 17 residues. Germline V gene data show CDR1 as MGHRA and CDR2 as YSYEKL. The CDR3: CASSQDLGDKASYGYTF. DNA of the CDR3: TGCGCCAGCAGCCAAGATCTTGGCGACAAGGCCTCCTATGGCTACACCTTC.

This chain joins TRBV2 and TRBJ2-1, with no clear D. This CDR3 has 13 residues. V lost 3 bases and J lost 9, with 12 bases in between. Germline-derived CDR1 and CDR2 are SNHLY and FYNNEI. The CDR3: CASSDAGNAEQFF. CDR3 nucleotides: TGTGCCAGCAGTGACGCTGGGAACGCTGAGCAGTTCTTC.

This chain joins TRBV6-5 and TRBJ1-5; tentative D call: TRBD1 (5 bases). The CDR3 length is 14 residues. In germline, CDR1 is MNHEY, CDR2 SVGAGI. V gave up 6 bases and J gave up 0 bases, with 9 bases separating them. The CDR3 reads CASRRQTSNQPQHF. In DNA form, the CDR3 reads TGTGCCAGCAGAAGACAGACTAGCAATCAGCCCCAGCATTTT.

This clone was counted once. The chain uses TRBV18 and TRBJ1-3, with D perhaps TRBD1 (6 bases). Looked up from germline, CDR1 is KGHSH and CDR2 is LQKENI. The CDR3 length is 13 residues. Trimming took 3 bases from V and 4 from J, leaving 7 bases between them. CDR3: CASSPDRGNTIYF. CDR3 in DNA: TGTGCCAGCTCACCCGACAGGGGAAACACCATATATTTT. The full variable domain, completed using reference TRBV18 and TRBJ1-3, is NAGVMQNPRHLVRRRGQEARLRCSPMKGHSHVYWYRQLPEEGLKFMVYLQKENIIDESGMPKERFSAEFPKEGPSILRIQQVVRGDSAAYFCASSPDRGNTIYFGEGSWLTVV.

This chain uses TRBV20-1 with TRBJ2-4; maybe TRBD1 (5 bases). Germline CDR1 reads DFQATT; CDR2 reads SNEGSKA (reference sequence). The CDR3 consists of 14 residues. V lost 3 bases and J 1 base, leaving 10 bases between the germline ends. In DNA, the CDR3 is TGCAGTGCTAGTCAGGGCATTGCCAAAAACATTCAGTACTTC. It is translated as CSASQGIAKNIQYF.

This clone was found a few times. V usage is TRBV23-1 and J usage is TRBJ1-5; no reliable D call. TRBV23-1 is noted as an ORF with a role that remains uncertain. V was cut by 0 bases and J by 0 bases, with 18 bases left in between. This CDR3 comprises 19 residues. This CDR3 is CASSQSAFSYSSSNQPQHF. The CDR3 coding sequence is TGCGCCAGCAGTCAATCAGCCTTTTCCTATTCTTCTAGCAATCAGCCCCAGCATTTT.

CDR3 in amino acids: CASSLVRGSGETQYF. CDR3 coding DNA: TGTGCCAGCAGCTTAGTTCGCGGGAGTGGGGAGACCCAGTACTTC. The V gene is TRBV7-2, the J gene TRBJ2-5; 7 nucleotides match TRBD2. The CDR3 totals 15 residues. Trimming at V came to 1 base and at J to 5 bases, leaving 7 bases not matched to a gene. The germline V gene has CDR1 SGHTA and CDR2 FQGNSA.

This chain uses TRBV2 with TRBJ1-3, with D unclear. Trimming cost V 1 base and J 1 base, with 11 bases left between them. The CDR3 loop spans 16 amino acids. The germline gives CDR1 SNHLY, CDR2 FYNNEI. Written as DNA, the CDR3 is TGTGCCAGCAGTGAAGGCCGGGGATATTCTGGAAACACCATATATTTT. It specifies CASSEGRGYSGNTIYF.

A note on this clone: Other nucleotide sequences from this sample produce the same CDR3. The J gene is TRBJ2-7, the V gene TRBV13; TRBD2 is a possible D gene (6 bases). V lost 4 bases and J lost 5, with 18 bases in between. The CDR3 loop spans 15 amino acids. Looked up from germline, CDR1 is PRHDT and CDR2 is FYEKMQ (reference sequence). In DNA form, the CDR3 reads TGTGCCAGCAGCTCCAAAGACACCTGGGGGGACGAGCAGTACTTC. The encoded protein is CASSSKDTWGDEQYF.

This clone was recorded only once. This sequence joins TRBV5-1 and TRBJ2-1; D may be TRBD2 (6 bases). Trimming stripped 0 bases from V and 4 bases from J, with 14 bases between. This CDR3 region has 16 residues. Germline V lookup: CDR1 SGHRS, CDR2 YFSETQ. The CDR3: CASSLGSSGGYNEQFF. The CDR3 coding sequence is TGCGCCAGCAGCTTGGGAAGTAGCGGTGGGTACAATGAGCAGTTCTTC.

V usage is TRBV18 and J usage is TRBJ2-7, with D unresolved. V lost 2 bases and J lost 0, with 8 bases in between. The CDR3 covers 14 residues. The germline gives CDR1 KGHSH, CDR2 LQKENI. The CDR3 reads CASSPTWGSYEQYF. Written as DNA, the CDR3 is TGTGCCAGCTCACCAACGTGGGGCTCCTACGAGCAGTACTTC.

This clone has just one count. The chain combines TRBV9 with TRBJ1-1, with no clear D. The CDR3 is 16 residues long. V lost 2 bases, J lost 3 bases, and 17 bases lay in between. CDR1 and CDR2 (germline): SGDLS, YYNGEE. CDR3 sequence (DNA): TGTGCCAGCAGCGTGAAGGACGGCAAGAGGGACACTGAAGCTTTCTTT. It codes for CASSVKDGKRDTEAFF.

The table lists this clone with a count of one. The chain recombines TRBV5-1 with TRBJ2-5, with 8 bases fitting TRBD2. V dropped 5 bases and J dropped 5; count of bases not matched to a gene: 11. Germline CDR1 is SGHRS and CDR2 is YFSETQ. CDR3 length: 15 residues. In nucleotides, the CDR3 is TGCGCCAGCAGTATACCTGGGACTAGGCAGGAGACCCAGTACTTC. Amino acid sequence: CASSIPGTRQETQYF.

V gene TRBV28 combines with J gene TRBJ2-3; D is unclear. There are 16 residues in the CDR3. Trimming stripped 6 bases from V and 0 bases from J, with 16 bases between. CDR1 and CDR2 from the germline V gene are MDHEN and SYDVKM. CDR3 nucleotides: TGTGCCAGCAGCCCCCTTCGGCGGCTTAGCACAGATACGCAGTATTTT. Residues: CASSPLRRLSTDTQYF.

V is TRBV5-1 and J is TRBJ1-1; 10 bases map to TRBD1. The germline V gene has CDR1 SGHRS and CDR2 YFSETQ. The CDR3 is 14 amino acids. The trim removed 4 bases at V and 1 base at J, leaving 1 base unmatched. The chain's CDR3 is CASSRDRGNTEAFF. The CDR3 DNA is TGCGCCAGCAGCCGGGACAGGGGGAACACTGAAGCTTTCTTT.

This chain links TRBV28 with TRBJ2-2; D is unclear. The CDR3 loop spans 13 amino acids. Germline values: CDR1 MDHEN, CDR2 SYDVKM. Trimming cost V 5 bases and J 5 bases, with 9 bases left between them. The CDR3 sequence is CASSLPSTGELFF. For the CDR3, the DNA is TGTGCCAGCAGTCTCCCCTCTACCGGGGAGCTGTTTTTT. Based on the CDR3 plus reference TRBV28 and TRBJ2-2, the full variable domain is DVKVTQSSRYLVKRTGEKVFLECVQDMDHENMFWYRQDPGLGLRLIYFSYDVKMKEKGDIPEGYSVSREKKERFSLILESASTNQTSMYLCASSLPSTGELFFGEGSRLTVL.

The J gene is TRBJ2-3, the V gene TRBV28; 7 positions agree with TRBD2. Per germline, CDR1 MDHEN and CDR2 SYDVKM. V lost 6 bases and J lost 3; bases outside the gene matches: 12. This CDR3 is 16 amino acids long. For the CDR3, the DNA is TGTGCCAGCAGGCTGGGGGGGTCGTATAGTACAGATACGCAGTATTTT. Its translation is CASRLGGSYSTDTQYF. Full variable domain (outside the CDR3, taken from reference TRBV28 and TRBJ2-3): DVKVTQSSRYLVKRTGEKVFLECVQDMDHENMFWYRQDPGLGLRLIYFSYDVKMKEKGDIPEGYSVSREKKERFSLILESASTNQTSMYLCASRLGGSYSTDTQYFGPGTRLTVL.

The genes are TRBV10-2 and TRBJ1-1, with D tentatively TRBD1 (5 bases). Trimming shortened V by 4 bases and J by 11 bases, and 14 bases separated the two germline ends. The CDR3 is 12 residues long. Germline V gives CDR1 WSHSY, CDR2 SAAADI. The CDR3 reads CASSATGTAAFF. The CDR3 DNA follows: TGCGCCAGCAGTGCTACCGGGACGGCGGCTTTCTTT.

The chain recombines TRBV25-1 with TRBJ2-1; perhaps D is TRBD1 or TRBD2 (5 bases each). The CDR3 length is 14 residues. The V end lost 8 bases, the J end lost 5 bases, and 16 bases lay between the germline ends. Germline values: CDR1 MGHDK, CDR2 SYGVNS. CDR3: CASGSGTNNNEQFF. The CDR3 DNA sequence: TGTGCCAGCGGATCCGGGACCAACAACAATGAGCAGTTCTTC.